These T cell receptor beta chains were read from a single sample in a study of glioma-infiltrating T cells after dendritic cell vaccination. Data came from immunoSEQ multiplex PCR; TCRdb stores just in-frame clones and leaves some out. This sample has about 100,000 clones, with 70% to 80% found just once. The specimen was blood, collected before dendritic cell vaccination. These TCRs come from a human donor with glioblastoma. Both conserved end residues are part of each CDR3. The D gene is left open where the match is weak. Only part of the rows carry a size: once, few, many, or a class if the clone is expanded.

D: TRBD1
J: TRBJ1-2
V: TRBV2
size: once
CDR3: CASSERTGTYGYTF
DNA: TGTGCCAGCAGTGAGAGGACAGGGACCTATGGCTACACCTTC

D: TRBD2
J: TRBJ2-7
V: TRBV11-2
size: .
CDR3: CASSLAGGAYEQYF
DNA: TGTGCCAGCAGCTTAGCGGGAGGGGCCTACGAGCAGTACTTC

D: TRBD1
J: TRBJ2-7
V: TRBV13
size: .
CDR3: CASSLGTGGAEQYF
DNA: TGTGCCAGCAGCTTAGGGACAGGGGGCGCCGAGCAGTACTTC

D: .
J: TRBJ1-1
V: TRBV29-1
size: .
CDR3: CSVVRLIGYNRNTEAFF
DNA: TGCAGCGTTGTTCGGCTTATCGGGTACAATAGGAACACTGAAGCTTTCTTT

D: .
J: TRBJ1-3
V: TRBV7-8
size: .
CDR3: CASSLVGVGASGNTIYF
DNA: TGTGCCAGCAGCTTAGTAGGCGTTGGGGCCTCTGGAAACACCATATATTTT

D: .
J: TRBJ2-2
V: TRBV4-1
size: once
CDR3: CASSQVGSLAGELFF
DNA: TGCGCCAGCAGCCAAGTAGGGAGCTTGGCCGGGGAGCTGTTTTTT

D: TRBD1
J: TRBJ2-5
V: TRBV19
size: .
CDR3: CASSISPGQGKETQYF
DNA: TGTGCCAGTAGTATTTCTCCGGGACAGGGAAAAGAGACCCAGTACTTC

D: TRBD2
J: TRBJ2-5
V: TRBV15
size: .
CDR3: CATSSGGATVETQYF
DNA: TGTGCCACCAGCAGCGGGGGGGCCACGGTAGAGACCCAGTACTTC

D: .
J: TRBJ1-1
V: TRBV9
size: .
CDR3: CASSVTVNTEAFF
DNA: TGTGCCAGCAGCGTAACAGTGAACACTGAAGCTTTCTTT

D: .
J: TRBJ1-5
V: TRBV2
size: .
CDR3: CASRDRGMSNQPQHF
DNA: TGTGCCAGCAGAGACCGGGGGATGAGCAATCAGCCCCAGCATTTT

D: TRBD1
J: TRBJ2-7
V: TRBV19
size: .
CDR3: CASSTRTGVGGEQYF
DNA: TGTGCCAGTAGTACTCGGACAGGGGTTGGGGGTGAGCAGTACTTC

D: TRBD1
J: TRBJ1-1
V: TRBV5-4
size: .
CDR3: CASSLGQGVMNTEAFF
DNA: TGTGCCAGCAGCTTGGGCCAGGGGGTTATGAACACTGAAGCTTTCTTT

D: .
J: TRBJ1-2
V: TRBV6-1
size: .
CDR3: CASSEWGGGYTF
DNA: TGTGCCAGCAGTGAATGGGGAGGGGGCTACACCTTC

D: .
J: TRBJ2-5
V: TRBV12-5
size: .
CDR3: CASGLARDGTQYF
DNA: TGTGCTAGTGGTTTGGCCCGGGATGGGACCCAGTACTTC

D: TRBD1
J: TRBJ2-7
V: TRBV18
size: few
CDR3: CASSLRDRGVVEQYF
DNA: TGTGCCAGCTCACTTCGGGACAGGGGTGTGGTGGAGCAGTACTTC

D: TRBD1
J: TRBJ2-7
V: TRBV28
size: .
CDR3: CASTPSGTGPYEQYF
DNA: TGTGCCAGCACCCCCTCAGGGACAGGCCCCTACGAGCAGTACTTC

D: TRBD1
J: TRBJ1-3
V: TRBV9
size: .
CDR3: CASSSRTGHSGNTIYF
DNA: TGTGCCAGCAGCTCCCGGACAGGACACTCTGGAAACACCATATATTTT

D: .
J: TRBJ1-1
V: TRBV2
size: .
CDR3: CASSETFSEAFF
DNA: TGTGCCAGCAGTGAAACGTTTAGCGAAGCTTTCTTT

D: .
J: TRBJ2-7
V: TRBV20-1
size: .
CDR3: CSARDNSEQYF
DNA: TGCAGTGCCAGGGACAACTCCGAGCAGTACTTC

D: TRBD1
J: TRBJ2-4
V: TRBV6-5
size: .
CDR3: CASSYGQGVSIQYF
DNA: TGTGCCAGCAGTTACGGACAGGGGGTCAGCATTCAGTACTTC

D: .
J: TRBJ2-7
V: TRBV6-4
size: .
CDR3: CASSKDSYEQYF
DNA: TGTGCCAGCAGTAAGGACAGCTACGAGCAGTACTTC

D: .
J: TRBJ2-5
V: TRBV11-3
size: .
CDR3: CASSLGLGPGETQYF
DNA: TGTGCCAGCAGCTTAGGGTTGGGGCCAGGAGAGACCCAGTACTTC

D: TRBD2
J: TRBJ2-1
V: TRBV27
size: .
CDR3: CASSPLAGGLTAEQFF
DNA: TGTGCCAGCAGTCCTCTAGCGGGGGGGCTTACAGCTGAGCAGTTCTTC

D: .
J: TRBJ2-7
V: TRBV5-6
size: .
CDR3: CASSPMGGGYGSYEQYF
DNA: TGTGCCAGCAGCCCTATGGGAGGGGGGTATGGCTCCTACGAGCAGTACTTC

D: TRBD1
J: TRBJ1-5
V: TRBV4-1
size: .
CDR3: CASSQAAGGPNQPQHF
DNA: TGTGCCAGCAGCCAAGCGGCAGGGGGACCCAATCAGCCCCAGCATTTT

D: .
J: TRBJ2-1
V: TRBV12-5
size: .
CDR3: CASDLGGASLYNEQFF
DNA: TGTGCTAGTGATCTTGGGGGGGCGTCCCTTTACAATGAGCAGTTCTTC

D: .
J: TRBJ1-5
V: TRBV6-4
size: .
CDR3: CASSLDSNQPQHF
DNA: TGTGCCAGCAGTTTAGATAGCAATCAGCCCCAGCATTTT

D: .
J: TRBJ2-1
V: TRBV5-4
size: .
CDR3: CASSWPGGYNEQFF
DNA: TGTGCCAGCAGCTGGCCAGGCGGGTACAATGAGCAGTTCTTC

D: TRBD2
J: TRBJ2-3
V: TRBV27
size: .
CDR3: CASSRTAVAGHTDTQYF
DNA: TGTGCCAGCAGCCGGACGGCCGTAGCGGGACACACAGATACGCAGTATTTT

D: TRBD2
J: TRBJ2-3
V: TRBV14
size: .
CDR3: CASSQDPLAMGGTDTQYF
DNA: TGTGCCAGCAGCCAAGATCCGCTAGCGATGGGGGGGACAGATACGCAGTATTTT

D: TRBD1
J: TRBJ2-1
V: TRBV9
size: .
CDR3: CASSVGAGGEYNEQFF
DNA: TGTGCCAGCAGCGTAGGTGCAGGGGGCGAGTACAATGAGCAGTTCTTC

D: .
J: TRBJ1-1
V: TRBV9
size: .
CDR3: CASSRAGADTEAFF
DNA: TGTGCCAGCAGTCGTGCAGGGGCGGACACTGAAGCTTTCTTT

D: TRBD2
J: TRBJ2-3
V: TRBV4-1
size: .
CDR3: CASSPLGGIGVSTDTQYF
DNA: TGCGCCAGCAGCCCCCTGGGGGGGATTGGGGTTAGCACAGATACGCAGTATTTT

D: .
J: TRBJ2-7
V: TRBV21-1
size: .
CDR3: CASSDGRSVGYEQYF
DNA: TGTGCCAGCAGCGATGGGAGGTCGGTGGGATACGAGCAGTACTTC

D: .
J: TRBJ2-5
V: TRBV27
size: once
CDR3: CASSHPGLLGLETQYF
DNA: TGTGCCAGCAGTCACCCGGGACTTCTCGGATTAGAGACCCAGTACTTC

D: TRBD1
J: TRBJ2-2
V: TRBV30
size: .
CDR3: CAWSVRGPTTGELFF
DNA: TGTGCCTGGAGTGTCAGGGGGCCAACAACCGGGGAGCTGTTTTTT

D: TRBD1
J: TRBJ2-1
V: TRBV23-1
size: .
CDR3: CASRGTANNEQFF
DNA: TGCGCCAGTAGAGGGACAGCCAACAATGAGCAGTTCTTC

D: .
J: TRBJ1-2
V: TRBV7-6
size: .
CDR3: CASSQAFRVGYTF
DNA: TGTGCCAGCAGCCAGGCGTTCAGAGTTGGCTACACCTTC

D: TRBD1
J: TRBJ1-4
V: TRBV5-1
size: .
CDR3: CASSSQGASNEKLFF
DNA: TGCGCCAGCAGCAGTCAGGGGGCGAGTAATGAAAAACTGTTTTTT

D: TRBD1
J: TRBJ2-7
V: TRBV6-5
size: .
CDR3: CASQGAGPYEQYF
DNA: TGTGCCAGTCAGGGGGCGGGACCCTACGAGCAGTACTTC

D: TRBD1
J: TRBJ2-5
V: TRBV9
size: .
CDR3: CASSLQDRGLQETQYF
DNA: TGTGCCAGCAGCTTGCAGGACAGGGGTCTCCAAGAGACCCAGTACTTC

D: TRBD2
J: TRBJ2-1
V: TRBV5-4
size: .
CDR3: CASSTIGTTNEQFF
DNA: TGTGCCAGCAGCACCATAGGGACTACGAATGAGCAGTTCTTC

D: TRBD2
J: TRBJ2-5
V: TRBV5-4
size: few
CDR3: CASSSQTSSQETQYF
DNA: TGTGCCAGCAGCTCCCAGACTAGCTCCCAAGAGACCCAGTACTTC

D: .
J: TRBJ1-2
V: TRBV6-6
size: once
CDR3: CASSYRTAFNYGYTF
DNA: TGTGCCAGCAGTTACAGGACAGCATTTAACTATGGCTACACCTTC

D: TRBD2
J: TRBJ2-5
V: TRBV10-1
size: .
CDR3: CASSEGGSAQETQYF
DNA: TGCGCCAGCAGTGAAGGCGGGAGCGCACAAGAGACCCAGTACTTC

D: .
J: TRBJ2-7
V: TRBV6-6
size: .
CDR3: CASGTTPYEQYF
DNA: TGTGCCAGCGGGACAACCCCCTACGAGCAGTACTTC

D: .
J: TRBJ2-7
V: TRBV21-1
size: .
CDR3: CASSLRSGTRIEQYF
DNA: TGTGCCAGCAGCCTCCGATCCGGGACTAGAATAGAGCAGTACTTC

D: .
J: TRBJ2-5
V: TRBV5-1
size: .
CDR3: CASSLDRGETQYF
DNA: TGCGCCAGCAGCTTGGACCGAGGAGAGACCCAGTACTTC

D: .
J: TRBJ2-7
V: TRBV2
size: .
CDR3: CASYISRGGYEQYF
DNA: TGTGCCAGCTATATCTCGAGGGGGGGCTACGAGCAGTACTTC

D: TRBD2
J: TRBJ2-1
V: TRBV7-2
size: .
CDR3: CASSRSGGTFELVNEQFF
DNA: TGTGCCAGCAGCCGTAGCGGGGGGACGTTCGAACTTGTCAATGAGCAGTTCTTC